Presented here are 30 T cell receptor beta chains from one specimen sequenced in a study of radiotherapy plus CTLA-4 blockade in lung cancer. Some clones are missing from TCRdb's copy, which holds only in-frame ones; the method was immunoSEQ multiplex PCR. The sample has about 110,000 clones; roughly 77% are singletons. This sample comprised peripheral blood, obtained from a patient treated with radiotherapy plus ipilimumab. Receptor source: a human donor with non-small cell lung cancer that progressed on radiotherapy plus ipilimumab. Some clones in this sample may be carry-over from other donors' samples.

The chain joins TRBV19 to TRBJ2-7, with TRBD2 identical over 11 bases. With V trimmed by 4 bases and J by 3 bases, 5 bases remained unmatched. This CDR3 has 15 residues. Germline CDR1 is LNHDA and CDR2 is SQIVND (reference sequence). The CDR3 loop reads CASSTTGTSGYEQYF. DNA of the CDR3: TGTGCCAGTAGTACAACCGGGACTAGCGGCTACGAGCAGTACTTC.

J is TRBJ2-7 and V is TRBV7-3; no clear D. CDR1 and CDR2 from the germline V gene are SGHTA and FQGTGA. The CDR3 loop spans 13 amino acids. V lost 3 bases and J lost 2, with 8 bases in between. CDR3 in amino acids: CASSLGRAYEQYF. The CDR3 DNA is TGTGCCAGCAGCTTGGGCCGAGCCTACGAGCAGTACTTC. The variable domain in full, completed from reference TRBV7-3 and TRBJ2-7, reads GAGVSQTPSNKVTEKGKYVELRCDPISGHTALYWYRQSLGQGPEFLIYFQGTGAADDSGLPNDRFFAVRPEGSVSTLKIQRTERGDSAVYLCASSLGRAYEQYFGPGTRLTVT.

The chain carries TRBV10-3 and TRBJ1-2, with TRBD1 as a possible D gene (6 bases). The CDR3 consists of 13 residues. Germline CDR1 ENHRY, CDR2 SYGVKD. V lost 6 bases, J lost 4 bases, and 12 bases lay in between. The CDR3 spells CAISGGQSYGYTF. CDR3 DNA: TGTGCCATCAGCGGGGGGCAGTCCTATGGCTACACCTTC.

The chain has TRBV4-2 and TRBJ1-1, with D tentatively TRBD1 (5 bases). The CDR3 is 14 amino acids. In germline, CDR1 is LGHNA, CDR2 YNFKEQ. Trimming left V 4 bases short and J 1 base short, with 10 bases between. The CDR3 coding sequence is TGTGCCAGCAGCCTCCGGACACAGAACACTGAAGCTTTCTTT. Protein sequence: CASSLRTQNTEAFF.

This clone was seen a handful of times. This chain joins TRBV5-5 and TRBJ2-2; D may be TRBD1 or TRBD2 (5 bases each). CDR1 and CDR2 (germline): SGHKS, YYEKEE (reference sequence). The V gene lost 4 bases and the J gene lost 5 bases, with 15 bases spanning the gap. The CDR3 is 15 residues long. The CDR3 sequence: CASSPAGTSTGELFF. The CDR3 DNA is TGTGCCAGCAGCCCCGCCGGGACCTCAACCGGGGAGCTGTTTTTT.

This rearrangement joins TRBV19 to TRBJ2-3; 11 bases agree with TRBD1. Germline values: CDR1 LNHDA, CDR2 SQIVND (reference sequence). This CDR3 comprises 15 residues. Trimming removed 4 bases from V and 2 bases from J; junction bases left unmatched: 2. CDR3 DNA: TGTGCCAGTAGTACAGGACAGGGGGCCACAGATACGCAGTATTTT. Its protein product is CASSTGQGATDTQYF.

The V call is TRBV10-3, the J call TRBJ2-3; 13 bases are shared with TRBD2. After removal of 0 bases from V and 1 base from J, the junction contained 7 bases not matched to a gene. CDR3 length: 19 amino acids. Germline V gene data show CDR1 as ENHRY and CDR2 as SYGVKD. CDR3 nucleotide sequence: TGTGCCATCAGTGAGTCTAGGACTAGCGGGGGTTGGGGCACAGATACGCAGTATTTT. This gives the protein CAISESRTSGGWGTDTQYF.

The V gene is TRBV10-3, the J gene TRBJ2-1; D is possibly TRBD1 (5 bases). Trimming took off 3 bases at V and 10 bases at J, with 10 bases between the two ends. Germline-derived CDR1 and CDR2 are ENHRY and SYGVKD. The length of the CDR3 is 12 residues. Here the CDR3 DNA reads TGTGCCATCAGTGAAAGGGGATGGGAGCAGTTCTTC. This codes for CAISERGWEQFF.

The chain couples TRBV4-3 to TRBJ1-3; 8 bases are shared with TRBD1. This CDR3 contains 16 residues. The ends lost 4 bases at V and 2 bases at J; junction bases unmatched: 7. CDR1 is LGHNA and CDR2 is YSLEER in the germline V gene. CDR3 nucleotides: TGCGCCAGCAGCCTTCAGGGGGCAGAGGCTGGAAACACCATATATTTT. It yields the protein CASSLQGAEAGNTIYF.

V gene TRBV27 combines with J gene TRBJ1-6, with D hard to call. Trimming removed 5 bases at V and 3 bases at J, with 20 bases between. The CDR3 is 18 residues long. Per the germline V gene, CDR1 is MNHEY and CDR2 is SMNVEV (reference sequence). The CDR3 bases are TGTGCCAGCAGTATCTCCCCCGATACCCTTATCTATAATTCACCCCTCCACTTT. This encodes CASSISPDTLIYNSPLHF.

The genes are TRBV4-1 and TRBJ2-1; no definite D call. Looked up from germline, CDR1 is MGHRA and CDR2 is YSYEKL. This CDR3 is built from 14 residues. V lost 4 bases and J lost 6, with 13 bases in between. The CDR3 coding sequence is TGCGCCAGCAGCCTCACTCCTATCTTCAATGAGCAGTTCTTC. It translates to CASSLTPIFNEQFF.

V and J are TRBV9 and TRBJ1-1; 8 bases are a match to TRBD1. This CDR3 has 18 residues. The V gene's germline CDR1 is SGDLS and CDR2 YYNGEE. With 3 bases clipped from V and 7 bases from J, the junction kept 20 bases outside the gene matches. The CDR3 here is CASSAVPRGTGMDGEAFF. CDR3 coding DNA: TGTGCCAGCAGCGCGGTACCTCGGGGGACAGGTATGGATGGTGAAGCTTTCTTT.

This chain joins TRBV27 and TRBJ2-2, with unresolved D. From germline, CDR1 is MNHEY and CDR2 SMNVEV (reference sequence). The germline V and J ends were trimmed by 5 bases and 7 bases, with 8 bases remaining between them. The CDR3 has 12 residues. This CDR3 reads CASSPVGGELFF. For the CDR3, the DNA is TGTGCCAGCAGTCCCGTGGGCGGGGAGCTGTTTTTT.

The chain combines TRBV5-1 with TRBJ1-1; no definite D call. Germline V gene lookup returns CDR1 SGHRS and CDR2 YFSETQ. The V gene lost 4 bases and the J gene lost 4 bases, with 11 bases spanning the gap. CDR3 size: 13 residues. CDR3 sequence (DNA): TGCGCCAGCAGCCAAAGTCAAGGCACTGAAGCTTTCTTT. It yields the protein CASSQSQGTEAFF.

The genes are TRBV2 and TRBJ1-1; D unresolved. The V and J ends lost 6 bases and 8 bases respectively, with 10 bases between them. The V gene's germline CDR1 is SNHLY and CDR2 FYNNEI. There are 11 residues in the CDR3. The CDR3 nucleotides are TGTGCCAGCAGACCACAGTTAGAAGCTTTCTTT. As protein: CASRPQLEAFF. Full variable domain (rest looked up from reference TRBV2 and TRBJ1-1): EPEVTQTPSHQVTQMGQEVILRCVPISNHLYFYWYRQILGQKVEFLVSFYNNEISEKSEIFDDQFSVERPDGSNFTLKIRSTKLEDSAMYFCASRPQLEAFFGQGTRLTVV.

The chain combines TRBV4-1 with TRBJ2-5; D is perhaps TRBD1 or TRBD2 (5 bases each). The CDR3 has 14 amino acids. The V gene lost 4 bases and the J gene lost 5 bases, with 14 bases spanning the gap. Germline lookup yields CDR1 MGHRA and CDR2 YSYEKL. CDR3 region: CASSPSGGRETQYF. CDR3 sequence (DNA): TGCGCCAGCAGCCCCAGTGGGGGTAGGGAGACCCAGTACTTC.

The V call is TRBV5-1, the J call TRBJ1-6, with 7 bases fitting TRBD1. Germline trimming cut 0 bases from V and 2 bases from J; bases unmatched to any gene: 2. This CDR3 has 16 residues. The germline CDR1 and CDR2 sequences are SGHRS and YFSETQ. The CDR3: CASSLDQGAYNSPLHF. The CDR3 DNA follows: TGCGCCAGCAGCTTGGATCAGGGGGCCTATAATTCACCCCTCCACTTT.

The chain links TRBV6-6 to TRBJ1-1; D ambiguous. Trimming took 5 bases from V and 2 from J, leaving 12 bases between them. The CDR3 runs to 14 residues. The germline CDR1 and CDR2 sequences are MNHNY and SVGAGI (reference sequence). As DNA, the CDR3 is TGTGCCAGCAGTAGATCGGACGGAAACACTGAAGCTTTCTTT. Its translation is CASSRSDGNTEAFF.

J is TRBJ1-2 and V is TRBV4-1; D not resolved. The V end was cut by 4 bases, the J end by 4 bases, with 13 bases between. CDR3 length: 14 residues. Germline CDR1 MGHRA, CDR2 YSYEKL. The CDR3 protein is CASSLLTVTYGYTF. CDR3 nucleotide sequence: TGCGCCAGCAGCCTTTTGACCGTGACCTATGGCTACACCTTC.

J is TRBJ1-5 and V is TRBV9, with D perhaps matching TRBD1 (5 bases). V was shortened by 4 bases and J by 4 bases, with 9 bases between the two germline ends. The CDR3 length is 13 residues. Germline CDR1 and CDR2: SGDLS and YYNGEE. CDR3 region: CASSTGTNQPQHF. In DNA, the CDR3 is TGTGCCAGCAGCACGGGGACGAATCAGCCCCAGCATTTT. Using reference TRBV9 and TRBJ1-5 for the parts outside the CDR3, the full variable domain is DSGVTQTPKHLITATGQRVTLRCSPRSGDLSVYWYQQSLDQGLQFLIQYYNGEERAKGNILERFSAQQFPDLHSELNLSSLELGDSALYFCASSTGTNQPQHFGDGTRLSIL.

In nucleotides, the CDR3 is TGTGCCAGCAGTGATAATCAGCCCCAGCATTTT. Amino acid sequence: CASSDNQPQHF. V gene TRBV6-1 combines with J gene TRBJ1-5; D not certain. Germline V lookup: CDR1 MNHNS, CDR2 SASEGT. CDR3 size: 11 residues. With 3 bases removed from V and 4 bases from J, the gap between germline ends came to 1 base.

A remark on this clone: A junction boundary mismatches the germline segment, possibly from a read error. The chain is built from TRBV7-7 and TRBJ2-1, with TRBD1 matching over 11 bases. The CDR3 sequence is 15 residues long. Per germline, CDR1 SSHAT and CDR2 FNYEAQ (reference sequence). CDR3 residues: CASSLGGTGGNEQFF. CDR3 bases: TGTGCTAGCAGCTTAGGGGGGACAGGGGGCAATGAGCAGTTCTTC.

The CDR3 DNA follows: TGTGCCAGCATGTATCAGGGCGAGCAGTACTTC. This sequence encodes CASMYQGEQYF. The rearrangement uses TRBV6-1 and TRBJ2-7, with TRBD1 as a possible D gene (5 bases). The CDR3 length is 11 residues. Trimming stripped 7 bases from V and 6 bases from J, with 10 bases between. The germline V gene has CDR1 MNHNS and CDR2 SASEGT.

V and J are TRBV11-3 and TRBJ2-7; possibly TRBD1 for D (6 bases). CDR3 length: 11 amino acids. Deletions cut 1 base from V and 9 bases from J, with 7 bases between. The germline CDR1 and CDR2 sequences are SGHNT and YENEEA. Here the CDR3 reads CASSLGGPQYF. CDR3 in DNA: TGTGCCAGCAGCTTAGGGGGGCCGCAGTACTTC.

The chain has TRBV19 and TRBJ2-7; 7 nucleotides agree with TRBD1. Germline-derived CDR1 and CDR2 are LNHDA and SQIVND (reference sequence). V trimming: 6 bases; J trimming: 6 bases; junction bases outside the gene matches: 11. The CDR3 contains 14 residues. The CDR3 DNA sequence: TGTGCCAGTAGCCCCCGCCAGGGGGAGTCCGAGCAGTACTTC. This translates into CASSPRQGESEQYF.

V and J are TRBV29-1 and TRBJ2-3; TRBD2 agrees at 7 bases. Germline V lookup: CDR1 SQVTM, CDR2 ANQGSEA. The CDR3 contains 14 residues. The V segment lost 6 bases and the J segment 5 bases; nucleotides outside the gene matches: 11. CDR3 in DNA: TGCAGCGTGGGGACTTCTCGGGGGGTAGATACGCAGTATTTT. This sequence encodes CSVGTSRGVDTQYF.

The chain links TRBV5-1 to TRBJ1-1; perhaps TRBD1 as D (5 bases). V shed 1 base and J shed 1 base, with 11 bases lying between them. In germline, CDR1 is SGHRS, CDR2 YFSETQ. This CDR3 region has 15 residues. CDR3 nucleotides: TGCGCCAGCAGCTTGCTATACACAGGGAACACTGAAGCTTTCTTT. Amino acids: CASSLLYTGNTEAFF.

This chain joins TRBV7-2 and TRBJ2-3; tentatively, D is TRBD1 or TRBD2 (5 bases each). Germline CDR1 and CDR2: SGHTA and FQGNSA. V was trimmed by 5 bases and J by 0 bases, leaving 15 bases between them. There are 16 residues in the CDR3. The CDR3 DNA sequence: TGTGCCAGCAGCCGAACGGGGCGTACTAGCACAGATACGCAGTATTTT. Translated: CASSRTGRTSTDTQYF.

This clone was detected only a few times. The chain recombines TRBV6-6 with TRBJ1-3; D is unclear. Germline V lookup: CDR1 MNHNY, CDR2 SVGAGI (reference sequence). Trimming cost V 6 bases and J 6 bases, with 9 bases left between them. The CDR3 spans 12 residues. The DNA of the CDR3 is TGTGCCAGCAGCCTGACACCAAACACCATATATTTT. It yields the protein CASSLTPNTIYF.

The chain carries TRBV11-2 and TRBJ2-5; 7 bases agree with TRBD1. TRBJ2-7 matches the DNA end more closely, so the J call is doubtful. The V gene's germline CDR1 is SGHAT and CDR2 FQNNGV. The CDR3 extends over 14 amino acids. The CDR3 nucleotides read TGTGCCAGCAGCTCCCCCAGGGGGACCTACGAGCAGTACTTC. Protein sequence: CASSSPRGTYEQYF.